A selection of T cell receptor beta chains follows, all from one sample in a study of early stage breast cancer tumors. Profiled with immunoSEQ multiplex PCR; TCRdb holds only in-frame clones, not every one. The sample includes nearly 25,000 clones, about 70% seen only once; the top ten take less than 10%. The sample taken for sequencing was breast tumor tissue. The receptors were gathered from a person in their sixties or seventies with breast cancer. Both conserved end residues are part of each CDR3. D genes are given only for firm matches. Rows give clone size only sometimes, using once, few, many, or a class for an expanded clone.

TRBJ2-1 . 14 TRBV10-2 . CATLNHRGDNEQFF TGCGCCACCCTAAACCACCGGGGAGACAATGAGCAGTTCTTC
TRBJ2-3 TRBD2 16 TRBV9 . CASSTRLAGVTDTQYF TGTGCCAGCAGCACGCGACTAGCGGGAGTAACAGATACGCAGTATTTT
TRBJ1-3 . 14 TRBV2 few CASRFGDSGNTIYF TGTGCCAGCAGATTCGGGGACTCTGGAAACACCATATATTTT
TRBJ1-1 . 14 TRBV6-1 . CASSATVVNTEAFF TGTGCCAGCAGTGCGACAGTCGTGAACACTGAAGCTTTCTTT
TRBJ2-7 . 13 TRBV7-2 . CASSLDQFYEQYF TGTGCCAGCAGCTTAGATCAATTCTACGAGCAGTACTTC
TRBJ2-2 TRBD1 14 TRBV5-1 few CASSQQGGAGELFF TGCGCCAGCAGCCAACAGGGGGGAGCCGGGGAGCTGTTTTTT
TRBJ2-7 TRBD1 15 TRBV19 . CASSITGTGIYEQYF TGTGCCAGTAGTATAACCGGGACAGGGATTTACGAGCAGTACTTC
TRBJ2-5 TRBD2 16 TRBV4-2 . CASSQALAGQQETQYF TGTGCCAGCAGCCAAGCGTTAGCGGGACAACAAGAGACCCAGTACTTC
TRBJ1-4 TRBD1 19 TRBV9 . CASSVDRDRGYGANEKLFF TGTGCCAGCAGCGTAGACCGGGACAGGGGTTATGGGGCTAATGAAAAACTGTTTTTT
TRBJ2-5 TRBD2 14 TRBV5-6 once CASSREGREETQYF TGTGCCAGCAGCCGGGAGGGGAGGGAAGAGACCCAGTACTTC
TRBJ2-7 TRBD1 14 TRBV13 once CASRPSTGMYEQYF TGTGCCAGCAGGCCGTCGACAGGGATGTACGAGCAGTACTTC
TRBJ2-7 TRBD1 14 TRBV19 . CASRGDRPTEEQYF TGTGCCAGTAGAGGGGACAGGCCTACGGAAGAGCAGTACTTC
TRBJ2-2 . 16 TRBV19 . CATINTGRAYTGELFF TGTGCCACAATAAATACGGGCAGGGCCTACACCGGGGAGCTGTTTTTT
TRBJ1-4 . 15 TRBV4-3 . CASSQVDRSNEKLFF TGCGCCAGCAGCCAAGTTGACAGGAGCAATGAAAAACTGTTTTTT
TRBJ2-2 TRBD2 17 TRBV27 . CASSSPLAVLNTGELFF TGTGCCAGCAGTTCTCCCCTAGCGGTGTTGAACACCGGGGAGCTGTTTTTT
TRBJ2-3 . 14 TRBV28 few CASTLGGITDTQYF TGTGCCAGCACCTTGGGCGGGATAACAGATACGCAGTATTTT
TRBJ2-7 . 15 TRBV29-1 once CSVELTGQIYYEQYF TGCAGCGTAGAGCTGACAGGCCAAATCTACTACGAGCAGTACTTC
TRBJ2-5 TRBD1 16 TRBV30 . CAWSVRSGHRGETQYF TGTGCCTGGAGTGTACGGTCGGGGCACAGGGGGGAGACCCAGTACTTC
TRBJ2-7 . 13 TRBV28 . CASSFASPYEQYF TGTGCCAGCAGTTTTGCGAGTCCCTACGAGCAGTACTTC
TRBJ2-1 TRBD2 16 TRBV5-4 once CASSAQLAGRGGEQFF TGTGCCAGCAGCGCACAACTAGCGGGGAGAGGCGGTGAGCAGTTCTTC
TRBJ1-1 TRBD1 14 TRBV7-9 . CASSLDRGGTEAFF TGTGCCAGCAGCTTAGACAGGGGAGGCACTGAAGCTTTCTTT
TRBJ1-2 . 13 TRBV25-1 . CASSGAAGRSYTF TGTGCCAGCAGTGGGGCAGCGGGTAGGAGCTACACCTTC
TRBJ2-7 . 13 TRBV5-1 few CASSLELTGTWYF TGCGCCAGCAGCTTGGAGCTGACAGGTACTTGGTACTTC
TRBJ1-2 TRBD1 17 TRBV7-9 . CASSKSGQVWLLDGYTF TGTGCCAGCAGCAAAAGCGGACAGGTTTGGCTATTGGATGGCTACACCTTC
TRBJ1-1 . 16 TRBV5-4 . CASSLDLAGGNTEAFF TGTGCCAGCAGCTTAGATCTTGCCGGCGGCAACACTGAAGCTTTCTTT
TRBJ2-7 . 11 TRBV29-1 . CSVGLAGEQYF TGCAGCGTTGGGCTAGCAGGCGAGCAGTACTTC
TRBJ1-2 TRBD1 13 TRBV2 . CATPLGTDYGYTF TGTGCCACCCCGCTGGGGACAGACTATGGCTACACCTTC
TRBJ2-1 TRBD2 17 TRBV7-2 . CASSQGGLAGAKNEQFF TGTGCCAGCAGTCAAGGGGGGCTAGCGGGAGCTAAAAATGAGCAGTTCTTC
TRBJ1-3 TRBD1 16 TRBV28 . CASSSGQVYSGNTIYF TGTGCCAGCAGCTCTGGACAGGTTTACTCTGGAAACACCATATATTTT
TRBJ2-3 . 15 TRBV4-3 . CASSPWGRNTDTQYF TGCGCCAGCAGCCCCTGGGGCAGAAACACAGATACGCAGTATTTT
TRBJ1-3 TRBD1 18 TRBV28 once CASSGGGGTGGYGNTIYF TGTGCCAGCAGTGGAGGCGGGGGGACAGGGGGATACGGAAACACCATATATTTT
TRBJ2-7 . 13 TRBV11-2 . CASSLALLPEQYF TGTGCCAGCAGCTTAGCACTCCTTCCCGAGCAGTACTTC
TRBJ1-1 TRBD1 13 TRBV30 . CAWDRVVGTEAFF TGTGCCTGGGACAGGGTAGTGGGCACTGAAGCTTTCTTT
TRBJ2-2 . 16 TRBV9 . CASSVRLVGATGELFF TGTGCCAGCAGCGTACGCCTAGTGGGAGCAACCGGGGAGCTGTTTTTT
TRBJ2-7 . 14 TRBV7-7 few CASSLAVAGSEQYF TGTGCTAGCAGCTTAGCGGTGGCGGGCAGCGAGCAGTACTTC
TRBJ2-5 TRBD2 15 TRBV7-3 . CASSMTSGSRETQYF TGTGCCAGCAGCATGACTAGCGGTAGTCGAGAGACCCAGTACTTC
TRBJ2-7 . 14 TRBV7-7 . CASSLAPGDHEQYF TGTGCTAGCAGCTTAGCGCCGGGGGACCACGAGCAGTACTTC
TRBJ1-1 . 15 TRBV4-3 . CASSQTEVYSAEAFF TGCGCCAGCAGCCAAACCGAGGTTTATAGCGCTGAAGCTTTCTTT
TRBJ2-1 . 15 TRBV2 . CASSDGAIAPNEQFF TGTGCCAGCAGTGATGGGGCTATAGCCCCCAATGAGCAGTTCTTC
TRBJ2-5 . 16 TRBV9 few CASSDSLAPGAETQYF TGTGCCAGCAGCGACTCATTAGCCCCAGGGGCAGAGACCCAGTACTTC
TRBJ2-1 TRBD2 14 TRBV28 . CASELGGRAHEQFF TGTGCCAGCGAGCTAGGCGGGAGGGCCCATGAGCAGTTCTTC
TRBJ1-4 . 15 TRBV5-6 once CASSLAGPTNEKLFF TGTGCCAGCAGCTTGGCAGGGCCAACTAATGAAAAACTGTTTTTT
TRBJ1-2 . 18 TRBV10-3 . CAISESSFSTDINYGYTF TGTGCCATCAGTGAGTCCTCTTTTTCGACAGATATTAACTATGGCTACACCTTC
TRBJ2-1 . 16 TRBV5-8 few CASSPQGRSSYNEQFF TGTGCCAGCAGCCCGCAGGGAAGAAGCTCCTACAATGAGCAGTTCTTC
TRBJ2-1 . 12 TRBV11-2 medium-sized CASSLQGNEQFF TGTGCCAGCAGCCTACAGGGAAATGAGCAGTTCTTC
TRBJ2-5 . 14 TRBV4-1 . CASSQIRQDETQYF TGCGCCAGCAGCCAAATCAGACAGGACGAGACCCAGTACTTC
TRBJ2-3 . 18 TRBV21-1 . CASSNATSRGMGVDTQYF TGTGCCAGCAGCAACGCAACCTCCAGGGGAATGGGAGTAGATACGCAGTATTTT
TRBJ1-5 . 17 TRBV4-2 . CASSHEPEGQGNQPQHF TGTGCCAGCAGCCATGAACCCGAAGGTCAGGGCAATCAGCCCCAGCATTTT